The TCR beta chain described here comes from a study of cytomegalovirus exposure and HLA in healthy donors. Study-wide findings and caveats: Researchers catalogued about 150 TCR beta chains as cytomegalovirus-associated. Data from an earlier analysis indicated that most TCR beta V segments were productive either about 87% or about 30% of the time.

The PCR employed 60 Vbeta primers together with 13 Jbeta primers. Generated by immunoSEQ multiplex PCR, the TCRdb table keeps only in-frame clones and is missing some. The sample consists of some 150,000 clones, approximately 80% of them appearing once. Though probably carrying unrecorded immune exposures, donors were nominally healthy at sampling. This clone has a handful of counts. The target antigen is unknown. Germline CDR1 reads SGHDT; CDR2 reads YYEEEE. J lost 2 bases, V lost 3 bases, and 10 bases had no gene match. This CDR3 is 17 amino acids long. The gene calls are TRBV5-6 and TRBJ2-2, with TRBD1 identical over 7 bases. The TCR sequence derives from a female donor in good health and CMV-seropositive. Input material: PBMCs. The CDR3 is CASSSQDRVINTGELFF. The CDR3 DNA reads TGTGCCAGCAGCTCACAAGACAGGGTGATAAACACCGGGGAGCTGTTTTTT. Combining the CDR3 with reference TRBV5-6 and TRBJ2-2 gives the whole variable domain DAGVTQSPTHLIKTRGQQVTLRCSPKSGHDTVSWYQQALGQGPQFIFQYYEEEERQRGNFPDRFSGHQFPNYSSELNVNALLLGDSALYLCASSSQDRVINTGELFFGEGSRLTVL.